This T cell receptor beta chain was obtained from a study of T-cell reconstitution after alpha-beta-depleted transplantation in children. Study-level findings and limits: Approximately two months post-transplant, alpha-beta T cells reportedly originated from several hundred expanded graft clones. Recipient T cells and thymic progenitors that survived gave rise to the high TCRbeta diversity observed at day 60 in some patients. T-cell counts and diversity at one year following transplant were attributed mainly to newly produced T cells.

Construction of the TCRbeta library involved unique molecular identifiers. TCRdb passed the PCR reads through MiXCR, listing each CDR3 protein once. The data hold 200,000 to 300,000 distinct CDR3 sequences, with about 26% observed a single time. With regard to this clonotype: The antigen is not known.

The material sequenced was PBMCs, taken before TCRalphabeta/CD19-depleted stem cell transplant. This TCR was recovered from a girl aged 2-10 years with Fanconi anemia, due to receive a stem cell transplant.

DNA for the CDR3: TGTGCCAGCAGGCAGGGGGGGGCCACAGATACGCAGTATTTT. Protein product: CASRQGGATDTQYF. The rearrangement links TRBV6-1 to TRBJ2-3; tentatively, D is TRBD1 or TRBD2 (7 bases each). CDR1 and CDR2 (germline): MNHNS, SASEGT. Trimming took 6 bases from V and 2 from J, leaving 12 bases between them. This CDR3 comprises 14 residues.